This T cell receptor (beta chain) appears in the sequencing data of a study of blood T cell repertoires in COVID-19. About the research overall: COVID-19 samples, acute and convalescent, were from the United States, Italy and Spain. T cells, B-cell-depleted T cells, or PBMCs supplied cDNA or gDNA.

Original processing methods: Quantification of nucleated cells was approximated via reference gene primer amplification. The table came from immunoSEQ multiplex PCR; TCRdb's copy has only in-frame clones and leaves some out. V and J calls and clone size are those listed in that table; D and trimming were worked out from the DNA. The table includes nearly 110,000 clones, just over 90% detected once. This CDR3 is built from 16 residues. Germline V gene data show CDR1 as SGHTA and CDR2 as FQGNSA. Between the trimmed V and J ends, which lost 3 bases and 7 bases, there was a span of 19 bases. Sequencing used peripheral blood. The chain employs TRBV7-2 and TRBJ2-1; D possibly corresponds to TRBD2 (7 bases). This clonotype was obtained from a woman in her 30s with acute or convalescent COVID-19. The DNA of the CDR3 is TGTGCCAGCAGCTTCCCCCCGGGGGGCTCGGGAAATGAGCAGTTCTTC. Residues: CASSFPPGGSGNEQFF.